A single T cell receptor beta chain is shown here with its context. Other DNA sequences in the same sample also yield this CDR3. V lost 0 bases, J lost 1 base, and 2 bases stayed unmatched. Germline V lookup: CDR1 SGHRS, CDR2 YFSETQ. The CDR3 extends over 16 amino acids. These data come from a study of blood T cell repertoires in COVID-19. TCRdb's copy holds only in-frame clones and misses some; the assay was immunoSEQ multiplex PCR. The sample holds around 64,000 clones, around 86% seen once. V usage is TRBV5-1 and J usage is TRBJ2-5; 11 bases are a match to TRBD2. The receptor was derived from a man aged 30-40 years with acute or convalescent COVID-19. Specimen: peripheral blood. This CDR3 reads CASSLGLAGGQETQYF. As DNA, the CDR3 is TGCGCCAGCAGCTTGGGCCTAGCGGGGGGCCAAGAGACCCAGTACTTC.